This entry describes one TCR beta chain. The sample originates from a study of blood T cell repertoires in COVID-19. The authors' processing: Counts of nucleated cells, estimated from reference gene primer amplification, were obtained. Libraries were prepared by immunoSEQ multiplex PCR; TCRdb keeps only in-frame clonotypes and omits some of them. The DNA was the basis for D and trimming; V, J and clone size are from that table. Found here are a few hundred thousand clones, around 89% of them singletons; the top ten hold about 1%. The germline V gene has CDR1 SGHNT and CDR2 YYREEE (reference sequence). This CDR3 region has 15 residues. Trimming left V 0 bases short and J 7 bases short, with 14 bases between.

This TCR came from a man between 18 and 35 years old who had recovered from COVID-19. Input material: PBMCs or T cells enriched from blood (not recorded which). The gene calls are TRBV5-4 and TRBJ2-1, with D possibly TRBD2 on 5 matching bases. CDR3 sequence (DNA): TGTGCCAGCAGCTTGGATGGGATCCCGGGGAATGAGCAGTTCTTC. Protein sequence: CASSLDGIPGNEQFF.